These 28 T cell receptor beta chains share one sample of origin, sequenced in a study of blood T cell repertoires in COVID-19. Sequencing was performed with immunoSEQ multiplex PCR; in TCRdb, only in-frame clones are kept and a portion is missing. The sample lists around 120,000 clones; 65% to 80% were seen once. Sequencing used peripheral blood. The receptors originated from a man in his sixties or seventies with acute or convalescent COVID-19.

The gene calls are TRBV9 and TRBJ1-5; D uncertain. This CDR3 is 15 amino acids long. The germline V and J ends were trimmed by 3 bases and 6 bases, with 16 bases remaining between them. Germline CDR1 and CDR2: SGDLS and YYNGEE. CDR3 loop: CASSASAVGGQPQHF. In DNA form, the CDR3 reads TGTGCCAGCAGCGCCTCCGCGGTGGGTGGTCAGCCCCAGCATTTT.

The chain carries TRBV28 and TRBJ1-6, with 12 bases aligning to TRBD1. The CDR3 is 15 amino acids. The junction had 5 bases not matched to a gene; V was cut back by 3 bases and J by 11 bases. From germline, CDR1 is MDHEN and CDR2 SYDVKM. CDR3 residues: CASSFRDRGHPPLHF. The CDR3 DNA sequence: TGTGCCAGCAGTTTTAGGGACAGGGGGCATCCACCCCTCCACTTT.

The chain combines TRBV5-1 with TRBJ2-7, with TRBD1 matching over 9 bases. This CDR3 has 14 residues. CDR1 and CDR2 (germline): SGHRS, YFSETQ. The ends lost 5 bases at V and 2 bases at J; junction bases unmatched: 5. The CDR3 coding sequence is TGCGCCAGCAGTCTCGGGACAGGGCCCTACGAGCAGTACTTC. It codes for CASSLGTGPYEQYF.

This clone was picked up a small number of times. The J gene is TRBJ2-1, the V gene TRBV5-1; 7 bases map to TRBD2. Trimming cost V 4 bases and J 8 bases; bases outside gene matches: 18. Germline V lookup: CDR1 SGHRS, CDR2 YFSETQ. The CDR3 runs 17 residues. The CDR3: CASSPSGVFGLGDEQFF. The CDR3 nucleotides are TGCGCCAGCAGCCCCAGCGGGGTTTTCGGACTAGGCGATGAGCAGTTCTTC.

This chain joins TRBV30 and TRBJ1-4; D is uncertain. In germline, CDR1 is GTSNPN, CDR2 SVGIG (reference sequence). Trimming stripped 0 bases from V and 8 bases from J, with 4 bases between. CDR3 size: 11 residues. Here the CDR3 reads CAWSVREKLFF. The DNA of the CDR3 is TGTGCCTGGAGTGTCCGGGAAAAACTGTTTTTT.

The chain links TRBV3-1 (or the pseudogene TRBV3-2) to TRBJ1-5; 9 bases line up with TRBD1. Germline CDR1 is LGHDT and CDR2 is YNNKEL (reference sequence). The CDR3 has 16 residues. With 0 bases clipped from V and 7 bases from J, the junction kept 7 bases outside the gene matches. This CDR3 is CASSQDGTGTLQPQHF. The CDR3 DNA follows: TGTGCCAGCAGCCAAGACGGGACAGGGACGTTGCAGCCCCAGCATTTT.

CDR3 bases: TGTGCCAGCAGCTTCGACCGGGACTTAAATGAAAAACTGTTTTTT. Encoded protein: CASSFDRDLNEKLFF. This chain connects TRBV7-9 to TRBJ1-4; D is perhaps TRBD1 (5 bases). Germline V gene lookup returns CDR1 SEHNR and CDR2 FQNEAQ (reference sequence). This CDR3 is built from 15 residues. V shed 3 bases and J shed 5 bases, with 13 bases lying between them.

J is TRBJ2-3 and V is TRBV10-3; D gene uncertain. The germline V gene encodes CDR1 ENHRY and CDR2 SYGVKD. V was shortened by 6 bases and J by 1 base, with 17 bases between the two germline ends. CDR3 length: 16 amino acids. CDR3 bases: TGTGCCATCAGAGACACGCTCGGCGTGGGCACAGATACGCAGTATTTT. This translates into CAIRDTLGVGTDTQYF.

CDR3 nucleotides: TGCGCCAGCAGCCACGGGACAGATGGAAACACCATATATTTT. Translating gives CASSHGTDGNTIYF. V gene TRBV5-1 combines with J gene TRBJ1-3; 7 nucleotides match TRBD1. V trimming: 4 bases; J trimming: 3 bases; junction bases outside the gene matches: 4. CDR1 is SGHRS, CDR2 YFSETQ, per germline. This CDR3 comprises 14 residues. The full variable domain, with the rest looked up from reference TRBV5-1 and TRBJ1-3, is KAGVTQTPRYLIKTRGQQVTLSCSPISGHRSVSWYQQTPGQGLQFLFEYFSETQRNKGNFPGRFSGRQFSNSRSEMNVSTLELGDSALYLCASSHGTDGNTIYFGEGSWLTVV.

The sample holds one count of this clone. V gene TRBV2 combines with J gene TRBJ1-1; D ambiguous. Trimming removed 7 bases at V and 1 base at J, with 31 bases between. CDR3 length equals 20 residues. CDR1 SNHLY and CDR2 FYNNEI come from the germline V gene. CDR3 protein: CASKARFLSARRASNTEAFF. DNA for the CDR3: TGTGCCAGCAAGGCCCGGTTTCTGTCGGCGCGGAGAGCCTCGAACACTGAAGCTTTCTTT.

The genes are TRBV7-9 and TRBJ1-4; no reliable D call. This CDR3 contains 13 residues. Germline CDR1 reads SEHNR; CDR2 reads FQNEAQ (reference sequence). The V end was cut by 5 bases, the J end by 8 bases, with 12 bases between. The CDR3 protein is CASSNIEREKLFF. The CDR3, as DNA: TGTGCCAGCAGCAATATAGAACGGGAAAAACTGTTTTTT.

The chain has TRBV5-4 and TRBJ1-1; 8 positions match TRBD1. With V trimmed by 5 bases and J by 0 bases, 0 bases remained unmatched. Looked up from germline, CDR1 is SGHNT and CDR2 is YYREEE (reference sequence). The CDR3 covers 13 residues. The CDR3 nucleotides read TGTGCCAGCAGGGGACAGGTGAACACTGAAGCTTTCTTT. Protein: CASRGQVNTEAFF.

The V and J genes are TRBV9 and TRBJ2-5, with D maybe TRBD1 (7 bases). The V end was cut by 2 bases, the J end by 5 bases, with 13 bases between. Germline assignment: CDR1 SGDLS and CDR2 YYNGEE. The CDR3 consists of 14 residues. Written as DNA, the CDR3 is TGTGCCAGCAGCGTTCAGGGGGGAGAGGAGACCCAGTACTTC. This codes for CASSVQGGEETQYF.

The CDR3 protein is CASSLAGGRSTDTQYF. CDR3 coding DNA: TGTGCCAGCAGCTTGGCCGGGGGGCGAAGCACAGATACGCAGTATTTT. The rearrangement links TRBV5-8 to TRBJ2-3, with a possible D match to TRBD2 (7 bases). Germline-derived CDR1 and CDR2 are SGHTS and YDEGEE. CDR3 length: 16 residues. V was pared by 0 bases and J by 0 bases, with 11 bases between. Variable domain in full (rest from reference TRBV5-8 and TRBJ2-3): EAGVTQSPTHLIKTRGQQATLRCSPISGHTSVYWYQQALGLGLQFLLWYDEGEERNRGNFPPRFSGRQFPNYSSELNVNALELEDSALYLCASSLAGGRSTDTQYFGPGTRLTVL.

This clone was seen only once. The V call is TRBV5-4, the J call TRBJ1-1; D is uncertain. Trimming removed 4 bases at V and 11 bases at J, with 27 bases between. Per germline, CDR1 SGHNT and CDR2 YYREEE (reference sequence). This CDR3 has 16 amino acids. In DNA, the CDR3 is TGTGCCAGCAGCGCTATGTTCGCCCCAACCCCCGAGGCGGCTTTCTTT. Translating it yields CASSAMFAPTPEAAFF.

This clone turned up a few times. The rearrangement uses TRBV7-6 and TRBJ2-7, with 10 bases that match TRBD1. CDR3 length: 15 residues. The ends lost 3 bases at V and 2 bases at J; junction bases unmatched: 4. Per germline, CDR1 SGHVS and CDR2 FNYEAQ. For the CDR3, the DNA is TGTGCCAGCAGCTTGGGACAGGGGAGTCCCTACGAGCAGTACTTC. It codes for CASSLGQGSPYEQYF. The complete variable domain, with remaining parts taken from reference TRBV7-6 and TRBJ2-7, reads GAGVSQSPRYKVTKRGQDVALRCDPISGHVSLYWYRQALGQGPEFLTYFNYEAQQDKSGLPNDRFSAERPEGSISTLTIQRTEQRDSAMYRCASSLGQGSPYEQYFGPGTRLTVT.

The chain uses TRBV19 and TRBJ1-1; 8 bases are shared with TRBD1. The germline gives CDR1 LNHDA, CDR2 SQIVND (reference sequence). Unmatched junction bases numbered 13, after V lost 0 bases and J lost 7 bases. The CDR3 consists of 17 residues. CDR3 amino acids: CASSIDSFGQGALEAFF. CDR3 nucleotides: TGTGCCAGTAGTATAGATTCCTTTGGACAGGGCGCCCTTGAAGCTTTCTTT.

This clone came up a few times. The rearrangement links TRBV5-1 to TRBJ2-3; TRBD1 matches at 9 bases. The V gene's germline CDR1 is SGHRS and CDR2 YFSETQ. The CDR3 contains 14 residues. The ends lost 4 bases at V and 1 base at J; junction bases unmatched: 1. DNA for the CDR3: TGCGCCAGCAGCAGGGACAGGGGCACAGATACGCAGTATTTT. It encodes CASSRDRGTDTQYF.

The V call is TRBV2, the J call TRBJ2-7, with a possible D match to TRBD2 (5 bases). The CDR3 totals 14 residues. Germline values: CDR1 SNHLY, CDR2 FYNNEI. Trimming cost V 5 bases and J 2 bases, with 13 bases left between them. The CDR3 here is CASSLEDGPYEQYF. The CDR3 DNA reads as TGTGCCAGCAGTTTGGAGGACGGACCCTACGAGCAGTACTTC.

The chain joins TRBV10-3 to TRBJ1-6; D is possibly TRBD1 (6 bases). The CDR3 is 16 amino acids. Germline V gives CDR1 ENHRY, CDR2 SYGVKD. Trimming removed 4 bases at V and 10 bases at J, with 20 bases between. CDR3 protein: CAISGAGTSQGSPLHF. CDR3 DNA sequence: TGTGCCATCAGTGGGGCCGGGACCTCCCAGGGGTCACCCCTCCACTTT.

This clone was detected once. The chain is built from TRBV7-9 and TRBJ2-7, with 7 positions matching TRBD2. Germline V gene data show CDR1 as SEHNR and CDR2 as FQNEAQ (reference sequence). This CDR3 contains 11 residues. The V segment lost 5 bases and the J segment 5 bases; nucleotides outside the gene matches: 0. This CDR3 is CASSREDEQYF. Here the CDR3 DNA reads TGTGCCAGCAGCCGGGAGGACGAGCAGTACTTC.

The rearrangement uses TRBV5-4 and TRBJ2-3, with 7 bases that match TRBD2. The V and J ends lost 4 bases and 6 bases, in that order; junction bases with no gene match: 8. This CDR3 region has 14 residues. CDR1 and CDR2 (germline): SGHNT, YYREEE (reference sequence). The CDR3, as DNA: TGTGCCAGCAGCGGTGCTGGGGGAGGGGATACGCAGTATTTT. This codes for CASSGAGGGDTQYF.

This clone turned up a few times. CDR3 loop: CASSSGTLSYEQYF. The CDR3 DNA reads TGTGCCAGCTCCTCCGGGACACTCTCCTACGAGCAGTACTTC. The gene calls are TRBV18 and TRBJ2-7, with D possibly being TRBD1 (6 bases). V was cut by 6 bases and J by 0 bases, with 12 bases left in between. The germline V gene encodes CDR1 KGHSH and CDR2 LQKENI. This CDR3 contains 14 residues.

The DNA for the CDR3 is TGTGCCAGCAGCTCTGACTGGTTCGAGCGGGTTGGCACTGAAGCTTTCTTT. Protein sequence: CASSSDWFERVGTEAFF. The chain links TRBV5-4 to TRBJ1-1, with D unresolved. The germline V gene has CDR1 SGHNT and CDR2 YYREEE (reference sequence). The V end lost 3 bases, the J end lost 4 bases, and 22 bases lay between the germline ends. CDR3 length: 17 amino acids.

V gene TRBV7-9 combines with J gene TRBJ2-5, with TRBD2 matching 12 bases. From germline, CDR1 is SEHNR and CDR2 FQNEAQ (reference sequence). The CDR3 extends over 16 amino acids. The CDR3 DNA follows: TGTGTCACTATGGTGGCTAGCGGGAGGGCCCGAGAGACCCAGTACTTC. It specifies CVTMVASGRARETQYF.

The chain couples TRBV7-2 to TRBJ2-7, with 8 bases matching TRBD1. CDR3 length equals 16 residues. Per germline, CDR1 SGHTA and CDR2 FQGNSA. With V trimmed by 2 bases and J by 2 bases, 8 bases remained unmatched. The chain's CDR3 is CASSLPRQGITYEQYF. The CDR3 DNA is TGTGCCAGCAGCTTACCCCGACAGGGGATAACCTACGAGCAGTACTTC.

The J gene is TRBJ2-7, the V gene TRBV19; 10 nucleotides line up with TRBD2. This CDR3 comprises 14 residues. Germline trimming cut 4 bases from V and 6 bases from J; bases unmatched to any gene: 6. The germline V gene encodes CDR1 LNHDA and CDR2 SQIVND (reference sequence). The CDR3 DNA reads TGTGCCAGTAGTACTCAACTAGCGGGGTCCGAGCAGTACTTC. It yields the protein CASSTQLAGSEQYF.

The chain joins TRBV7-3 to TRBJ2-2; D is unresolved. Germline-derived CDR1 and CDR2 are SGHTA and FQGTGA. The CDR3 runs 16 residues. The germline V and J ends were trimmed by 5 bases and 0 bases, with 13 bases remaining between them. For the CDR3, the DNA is TGTGCCAGCAGCATGAACAGCATCGCGAACACCGGGGAGCTGTTTTTT. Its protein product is CASSMNSIANTGELFF.